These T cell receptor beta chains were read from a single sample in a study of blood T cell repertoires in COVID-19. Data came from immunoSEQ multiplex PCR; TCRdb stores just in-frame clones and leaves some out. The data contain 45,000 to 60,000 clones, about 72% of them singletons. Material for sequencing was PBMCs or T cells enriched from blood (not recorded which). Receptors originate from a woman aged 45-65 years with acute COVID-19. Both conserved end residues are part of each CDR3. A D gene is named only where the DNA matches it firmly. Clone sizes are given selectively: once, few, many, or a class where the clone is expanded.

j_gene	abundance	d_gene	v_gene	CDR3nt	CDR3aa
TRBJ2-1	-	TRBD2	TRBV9	TGTGCCAGCAGCGTAGTAGGGACTACCTACAATGAGCAGTTCTTC	CASSVVGTTYNEQFF
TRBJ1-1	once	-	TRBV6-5	TGTGCCAGCAGACCAGGGTTACCGGTCACTGAAGCTTTCTTT	CASRPGLPVTEAFF
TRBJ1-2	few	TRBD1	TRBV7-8	TGTGCCAGCAGCTTTCTGGGGGACAGCTATGGCTACACCTTC	CASSFLGDSYGYTF
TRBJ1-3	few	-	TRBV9	TGTGCCAGCAGCAGAGACGGGATGGCTGGAAACACCATATATTTT	CASSRDGMAGNTIYF
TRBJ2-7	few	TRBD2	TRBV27	TGTGCCAGCAGCCGATACCCGGGGGGAGCCTACGAGCAGTACTTC	CASSRYPGGAYEQYF
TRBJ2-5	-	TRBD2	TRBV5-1	TGCGCCAGCAGCGGGGGACGGGAGGGAGAGACCCAGTACTTC	CASSGGREGETQYF
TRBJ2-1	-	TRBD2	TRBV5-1	TGCGCCAGCAGCTCAGCGGGGGGATCCTACAATGAGCAGTTCTTC	CASSSAGGSYNEQFF
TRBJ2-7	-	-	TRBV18	TGTGCCAGCTCAGCCAGGGGTCGCGGACCTAGCTCCTACGAGCAGTACTTC	CASSARGRGPSSYEQYF
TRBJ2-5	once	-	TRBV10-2	TGCGCCAGCAGCAATACAGGCCCCGAAGAGACCCAGTACTTC	CASSNTGPEETQYF
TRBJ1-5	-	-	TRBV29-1	TGCAGCGCTGGGGCGACAGGCAATCAGCCCCAGCATTTT	CSAGATGNQPQHF
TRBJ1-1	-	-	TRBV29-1	TGCAGCGTTGGTGAGCGGACTGAAGCTTTCTTT	CSVGERTEAFF
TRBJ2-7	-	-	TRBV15	TGTGCCACCAGCAGAGCCCTTCTTACGGGGTCCCTAGGCTACGAGCAGTACTTC	CATSRALLTGSLGYEQYF
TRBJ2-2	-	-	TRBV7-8	TGTGCCAGCAGCTTCTGGAACACCGGGGAGCTGTTTTTT	CASSFWNTGELFF
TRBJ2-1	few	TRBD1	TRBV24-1	TGTGCCACCAGTGATTTGACAGGGGTAAAAATCAATGAGCAGTTCTTC	CATSDLTGVKINEQFF
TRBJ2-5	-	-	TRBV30	TGTGCCTGGGGACAGCAAGAGACCCAGTACTTC	CAWGQQETQYF
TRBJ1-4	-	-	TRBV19	TGTGCCAGTAATCACCGCCGAAGCGCTAATGAAAAACTGTTTTTT	CASNHRRSANEKLFF
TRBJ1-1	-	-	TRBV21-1	TGTGCCAGCAGCAGGGGCGACTGCACTGAAGCTTTCTTT	CASSRGDCTEAFF
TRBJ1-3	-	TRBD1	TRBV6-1	TGTGCCAGCAGTGAACTCGGGACAGGAGGAAACACCATATATTTT	CASSELGTGGNTIYF
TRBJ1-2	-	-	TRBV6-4	TGTGCCAGCAGTGCTCGGGCAGGGGAGAGGGGCTACACCTTC	CASSARAGERGYTF
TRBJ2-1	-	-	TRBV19	TGTGCCAGTAGAGGGTGGGGGCGGACCAATGAGCAGTTCTTC	CASRGWGRTNEQFF
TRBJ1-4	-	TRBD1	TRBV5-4	TGTGCCAGCAGCTTATCGGGACAGGGGAATGAAAAACTGTTTTTT	CASSLSGQGNEKLFF
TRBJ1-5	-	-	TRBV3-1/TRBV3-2	TGTGCCAGCAGCCAGGACATTTCCAATCAGCCCCAGCATTTT	CASSQDISNQPQHF
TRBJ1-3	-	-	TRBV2	TGTGCCAGCAGTGAAGCGGGGGGTGCTGGAAACACCATATATTTT	CASSEAGGAGNTIYF
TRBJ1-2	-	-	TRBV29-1	TGCAGCGTTGAAGATCAGTTAGCGGGTAAGGGCTACACCTTC	CSVEDQLAGKGYTF
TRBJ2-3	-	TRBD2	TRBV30	TGTGCCTGGAGTAAGCTAGCGGGGACAGATACGCAGTATTTT	CAWSKLAGTDTQYF
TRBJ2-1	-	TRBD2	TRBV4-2	TGTGCCAGCAGCCAACCTCTAGCGGGGGGGCGCAATGAGCAGTTCTTC	CASSQPLAGGRNEQFF
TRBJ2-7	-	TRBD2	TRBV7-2	TGTGCCAGCAGCTTAGCGGATGGACTAGCGGGGGACTACGAGCAGTACTTC	CASSLADGLAGDYEQYF
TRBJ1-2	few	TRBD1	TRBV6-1	TGTGCCAGCAGTGAAACGGGGTCAGGGGGCCGATACTATGGCTACACCTTC	CASSETGSGGRYYGYTF
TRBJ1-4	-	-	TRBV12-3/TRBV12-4	TGTGCCAGCAGTTTAGGTCTCCCTGAAAAACTGTTTTTT	CASSLGLPEKLFF
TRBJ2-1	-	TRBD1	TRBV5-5	TGTGCCACCAGGGCTCCAGGGGGACACAATGAGCAGTTCTTC	CATRAPGGHNEQFF
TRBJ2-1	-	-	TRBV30	TGTGCCTGGGAAAGGGGGGGGAATGAGCAGTTCTTC	CAWERGGNEQFF
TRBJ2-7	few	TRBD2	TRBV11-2	TGTGCCAGCAGCTTTACCGGGGGGAATTCCTACCTGTACGAGCAGTACTTC	CASSFTGGNSYLYEQYF
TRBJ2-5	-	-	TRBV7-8	TGTGCCAGCAGCTTAATTGCGGCGGGGAGGCCCCAAGAGACCCAGTACTTC	CASSLIAAGRPQETQYF
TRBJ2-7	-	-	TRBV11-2	TGTGCCAGCAGCTCGGGACTTCCCCCCTACGAGCAGTACTTC	CASSSGLPPYEQYF
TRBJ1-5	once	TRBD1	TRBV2	TGTGCCAGCAGTCAGGGGGCTGTACAGCCCCAGCATTTT	CASSQGAVQPQHF
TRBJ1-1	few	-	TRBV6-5	TGTGCCAGCAGTTACGGCCGGACTATGAACACTGAAGCTTTCTTT	CASSYGRTMNTEAFF
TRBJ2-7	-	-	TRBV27	TGTGCCAGCAGTTTAGGGGGGGCCGGGTACGAGCAGTACTTC	CASSLGGAGYEQYF